A single sample is the source of the 6 T cell receptor beta chains below, sequenced in a study of T-cell reconstitution after alpha-beta-depleted transplantation in children. TCRbeta library construction was performed incorporating unique molecular identifiers. TCRdb re-derived calls from the PCR reads in MiXCR, one entry per CDR3 protein. The sample contains roughly 610,000 distinct CDR3 sequences, 10% to 13% of which appear only once. Sequencing was performed on PBMCs from the stem cell graft donor, taken from the stem cell graft. Receptors originate from a human donor who donated a stem cell graft to a child with acute myeloid leukemia.

The V gene is TRBV18, the J gene TRBJ1-5; 7 bases match TRBD1. The J segment lost 2 bases and the V segment lost 1 base, leaving 8 bases of the junction unmatched. CDR1 is KGHSH, CDR2 LQKENI, per germline. The length of the CDR3 is 17 residues. The CDR3 region has the DNA TGTGCCAGCTCACCACAGGTACAGGGGACGGGCAATCAGCCCCAGCATTTT. Amino acids: CASSPQVQGTGNQPQHF. Variable domain in full (rest from reference TRBV18 and TRBJ1-5): NAGVMQNPRHLVRRRGQEARLRCSPMKGHSHVYWYRQLPEEGLKFMVYLQKENIIDESGMPKERFSAEFPKEGPSILRIQQVVRGDSAAYFCASSPQVQGTGNQPQHFGDGTRLSIL.

This chain connects TRBV6-1 to TRBJ2-7, with TRBD1 matching 10 bases. The trim removed 7 bases at V and 2 bases at J, leaving 5 bases unmatched. Germline CDR1 MNHNS, CDR2 SASEGT. The CDR3 contains 14 residues. In nucleotides, the CDR3 is TGTGCCAGCAATCTGGGACAGGGGACCTACGAGCAGTACTTC. Translation gives CASNLGQGTYEQYF.

This clonotype was detected a few times. V gene TRBV20-1 combines with J gene TRBJ2-7; 8 bases match TRBD2. This CDR3 comprises 11 residues. The V and J ends lost 6 bases and 6 bases, in that order; junction bases with no gene match: 4. Germline V gene lookup returns CDR1 DFQATT and CDR2 SNEGSKA (reference sequence). CDR3 sequence reads: CSAVAGGEQYF. Written as DNA, the CDR3 is TGCAGTGCAGTGGCGGGAGGCGAGCAGTACTTC.

The chain recombines TRBV29-1 with TRBJ2-5, with TRBD1 matching over 9 bases. Germline V CDR1 and CDR2: SQVTM, ANQGSEA. This CDR3 has 12 amino acids. CDR3 region: CSSRQGEETQYF. The CDR3 DNA reads as TGCAGTTCCCGACAGGGGGAAGAGACCCAGTACTTC. The entire variable domain, with the rest obtained from reference TRBV29-1 and TRBJ2-5, is as follows: SAVISQKPSRDICQRGTSLTIQCQVDSQVTMMFWYRQQPGQSLTLIATANQGSEATYESGFVIDKFPISRPNLTFSTLTVSNMSPEDSSIYLCSSRQGEETQYFGPGTRLLVL.

This clonotype was seen a few times. The chain carries TRBV21-1 and TRBJ2-5; the table's D call TRBD1 went unverified against the DNA. TRBV21-1 is given as a pseudogene. The CDR3 extends over 16 amino acids. The CDR3 loop reads CASSKAPRGARETQYF. The CDR3 nucleotides are TGTGCCAGCAGCAAAGCCCCCAGGGGGGCGAGAGAGACCCAGTACTTC.

This sequence joins TRBV4-2 and TRBJ2-7; D might be TRBD1 or TRBD2, each matching 7 bases. This CDR3 contains 15 residues. The V end was cut by 5 bases, the J end by 7 bases, with 21 bases between. Germline values: CDR1 LGHNA, CDR2 YNFKEQ. The CDR3 loop is CASSLGWAGGGEQYF. The CDR3 DNA follows: TGTGCCAGCAGCTTGGGTTGGGCAGGGGGGGGAGAGCAGTACTTC.